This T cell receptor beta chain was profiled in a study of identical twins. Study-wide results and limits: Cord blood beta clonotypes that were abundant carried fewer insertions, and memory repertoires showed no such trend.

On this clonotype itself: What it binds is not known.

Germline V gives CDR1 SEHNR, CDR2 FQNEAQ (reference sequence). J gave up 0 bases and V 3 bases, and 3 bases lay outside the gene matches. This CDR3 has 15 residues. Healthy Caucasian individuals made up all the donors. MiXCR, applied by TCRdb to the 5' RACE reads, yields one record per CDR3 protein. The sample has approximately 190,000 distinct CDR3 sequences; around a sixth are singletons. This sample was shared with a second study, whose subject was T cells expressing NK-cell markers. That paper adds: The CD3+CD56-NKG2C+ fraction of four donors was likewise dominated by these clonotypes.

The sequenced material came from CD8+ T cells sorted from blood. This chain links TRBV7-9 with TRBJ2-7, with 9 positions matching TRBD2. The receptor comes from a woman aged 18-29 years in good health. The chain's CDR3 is CASSFTAGGSYEQYF. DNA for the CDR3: TGTGCCAGCAGCTTTACAGCGGGAGGCTCCTACGAGCAGTACTTC.